Listed here are 20 T cell receptor beta chains from one sample, sequenced in a study of T-cell memory formation after mild COVID-19 (dated by TCRdb to about 2021). Receptor libraries were prepared by 5' RACE. Sequencer: Illumina NovaSeq 6000. Through fastp at Q25 and MiXCR, TCRdb rebuilt clones from the public reads, retaining in-frame beta chains. A single entry per CDR3 protein holds the most common genes and DNA from its merged rows. The sample table shows 500,000 to 650,000 distinct CDR3 sequences, and roughly 22% are seen once. The ten largest clones take up about 8.4% of the sample. The sequencing sample was made of PBMCs or a T cell subset sorted from them (not recorded which). The origin of the receptors is an adult woman who had mild COVID-19 (a few samples of this study predate the infection). The sample titles of this study are shuffled in the database, so cell type and time point are left out; the donor was told from shared clones.

The V and J genes are TRBV2 and TRBJ1-1, with unresolved D. The V end was cut by 6 bases, the J end by 1 base, with 15 bases between. Germline CDR1 is SNHLY and CDR2 is FYNNEI. The CDR3 has 15 amino acids. The CDR3 DNA is TGTGCCAGCAGAAGCAGGAGCAGGAGGAACACTGAAGCTTTCTTT. It encodes CASRSRSRRNTEAFF.

The V call is TRBV5-1, the J call TRBJ2-2; D not resolved. The CDR3 has 15 amino acids. The V gene lost 4 bases and the J gene lost 0 bases, with 10 bases spanning the gap. CDR1 and CDR2 (germline): SGHRS, YFSETQ. CDR3 amino acids: CASSAAIPNTGELFF. Here the CDR3 DNA reads TGCGCCAGCAGCGCCGCCATACCGAACACCGGGGAGCTGTTTTTT.

The V call is TRBV12-3 or TRBV12-4, the J call TRBJ1-2; D call uncertain. The ends were cut back, 4 bases at V and 7 bases at J, with 10 bases in the middle. The CDR3 sequence is 12 residues long. CDR3 in DNA: TGTGCCAGCAGTTCCCCGCAAGGTGGCTACACCTTC. Encoded protein: CASSSPQGGYTF.

This clonotype was seen more than once but under ten times. The genes are TRBV24-1 and TRBJ2-1; weak D call: TRBD1 (5 bases). CDR3 length: 12 residues. Germline lookup yields CDR1 KGHDR and CDR2 SFDVKD. Trimming shortened V by 3 bases and J by 7 bases, and 6 bases separated the two germline ends. The CDR3 loop is CATSDPGNEQFF. Here the CDR3 DNA reads TGTGCCACCAGTGATCCAGGGAATGAGCAGTTCTTC.

The table lists this clonotype with many counts. The chain has TRBV24-1 and TRBJ2-7, with D unclear. V lost 6 bases and J 0 bases, leaving 14 bases between the germline ends. The CDR3 extends over 15 amino acids. Germline lookup yields CDR1 KGHDR and CDR2 SFDVKD. In DNA form, the CDR3 reads TGTGCCACCAGTAGGGCTGGTTCTAGCTCCTACGAGCAGTACTTC. It is translated as CATSRAGSSSYEQYF.

This clonotype has a handful of counts. The gene calls are TRBV9 and TRBJ1-1; D remains ambiguous. V was trimmed by 4 bases and J by 3 bases, leaving 13 bases between them. Germline CDR1 is SGDLS and CDR2 is YYNGEE. The CDR3 is made up of 14 amino acids. The CDR3 protein is CASSPTPSDTEAFF. Here the CDR3 DNA reads TGTGCCAGCAGCCCGACCCCCTCTGACACTGAAGCTTTCTTT.

This clonotype was counted only a few times. The chain is built from TRBV11-2 and TRBJ2-7, with 10 bases matching TRBD2. The CDR3 has 16 amino acids. Germline V gives CDR1 SGHAT, CDR2 FQNNGV. Losses at the gene ends were 5 bases for V and 7 bases for J; bases not matched to a gene: 14. The CDR3 coding sequence is TGTGCCAGCAGCGTACCTAGCGGGAGTCCTATGGGTGAGCAGTACTTC. Its protein product is CASSVPSGSPMGEQYF.

CDR3: CASSLVQGDTGELFF. In DNA form, the CDR3 reads TGTGCCAGCAGCTTAGTACAGGGAGATACCGGGGAGCTGTTTTTT. This chain uses TRBV7-3 with TRBJ2-2, with D possibly TRBD1 on 6 matching bases. CDR3 length equals 15 residues. Germline CDR1 SGHTA, CDR2 FQGTGA. The V end was cut by 2 bases, the J end by 5 bases, with 12 bases between.

This sequence joins TRBV12-3 or TRBV12-4 and TRBJ2-3; 14 bases are shared with TRBD2. CDR3 length: 17 residues. With 4 bases clipped from V and 4 bases from J, the junction kept 7 bases outside the gene matches. The chain's CDR3 is CASSSRLAGGQADTQYF. The CDR3 DNA follows: TGTGCCAGCAGTTCGCGACTAGCGGGAGGGCAGGCAGATACGCAGTATTTT.

This clonotype showed up many times. The chain couples TRBV20-1 to TRBJ2-3; 9 nucleotides align to TRBD2. The V gene's germline CDR1 is DFQATT and CDR2 SNEGSKA (reference sequence). V lost 6 bases to trimming and J lost 2 bases; unmatched junction nucleotides: 9. The CDR3 spans 15 residues. The CDR3 spells CSAPGGTSITDTQYF. The CDR3 nucleotides are TGCAGTGCACCCGGGGGGACTAGCATCACAGATACGCAGTATTTT.

This clonotype turned up a few times. This rearrangement joins TRBV6-5 to TRBJ2-1; D perhaps matches TRBD2 (6 bases). Trimming left V 0 bases short and J 9 bases short, with 18 bases between. The V gene's germline CDR1 is MNHEY and CDR2 SVGAGI. The CDR3 loop spans 16 amino acids. CDR3 loop: CASSYSGGEMWGEQFF. CDR3 in DNA: TGTGCCAGCAGTTACTCGGGGGGAGAAATGTGGGGTGAGCAGTTCTTC.

The chain links TRBV27 to TRBJ1-5; 8 positions match TRBD1. CDR1 MNHEY and CDR2 SMNVEV come from the germline V gene (reference sequence). The V and J ends lost 1 base and 2 bases, in that order; junction bases with no gene match: 4. The CDR3 has 16 amino acids. The CDR3 loop reads CASSLYPGQGNQPQHF. Here the CDR3 DNA reads TGTGCCAGCAGTTTATACCCGGGACAGGGCAATCAGCCCCAGCATTTT.

CDR3 sequence: CASSQGPTQTPLLSGELFF. CDR3 nucleotide sequence: TGCGCCAGCAGCCAAGGGCCTACCCAGACCCCCCTTCTGTCTGGGGAGCTGTTTTTT. The V gene is TRBV4-3, the J gene TRBJ2-2; D unclear. CDR3 length: 19 amino acids. V dropped 1 base and J dropped 8 bases, with 26 bases sitting between them. Germline loops: CDR1 LGHNA, CDR2 YSLEER.

The J gene is TRBJ2-1, the V gene TRBV18; TRBD1 aligns across 7 bases. The germline gives CDR1 KGHSH, CDR2 LQKENI. Trimming took 4 bases from V and 5 from J; bases not matched to a gene: 5. The CDR3 length is 14 residues. In nucleotides, the CDR3 is TGTGCCAGCTCACGAGCAGGGGGTGACAATGAGCAGTTCTTC. The encoded protein is CASSRAGGDNEQFF. The variable domain in full, completed from reference TRBV18 and TRBJ2-1, reads NAGVMQNPRHLVRRRGQEARLRCSPMKGHSHVYWYRQLPEEGLKFMVYLQKENIIDESGMPKERFSAEFPKEGPSILRIQQVVRGDSAAYFCASSRAGGDNEQFFGPGTRLTVL.

This clonotype was seen many times. The gene calls are TRBV5-1 and TRBJ1-1; TRBD1 aligns across 11 bases. V lost 4 bases, J lost 1 base, and 9 bases stayed unmatched. The CDR3 loop spans 17 amino acids. Per the germline V gene, CDR1 is SGHRS and CDR2 is YFSETQ. The CDR3 region has the DNA TGCGCCAGCAGCCGGGACAGGGGGAGGTTATCGAACACTGAAGCTTTCTTT. Protein sequence: CASSRDRGRLSNTEAFF. Full variable domain (outside the CDR3, taken from reference TRBV5-1 and TRBJ1-1): KAGVTQTPRYLIKTRGQQVTLSCSPISGHRSVSWYQQTPGQGLQFLFEYFSETQRNKGNFPGRFSGRQFSNSRSEMNVSTLELGDSALYLCASSRDRGRLSNTEAFFGQGTRLTVV.

The CDR3 region is CSARMRQIDTGELFF. The CDR3 bases are TGCAGTGCTAGAATGAGGCAGATAGACACCGGGGAGCTGTTTTTT. The chain joins TRBV20-1 to TRBJ2-2; no clear D gene. Germline CDR1 reads DFQATT; CDR2 reads SNEGSKA (reference sequence). The CDR3 covers 15 residues. The V end lost 2 bases, the J end lost 3 bases, and 13 bases lay between the germline ends.

This clonotype was recorded a few times. V usage is TRBV12-3 or TRBV12-4 and J usage is TRBJ2-1; 7 bases fit TRBD1. The CDR3 extends over 15 amino acids. V gave up 5 bases and J gave up 5 bases; unmatched junction bases: 9. CDR3 amino acids: CASSIRRDRNNEQFF. In DNA form, the CDR3 reads TGTGCCAGCAGTATCCGCCGGGACAGAAACAATGAGCAGTTCTTC.

This clonotype was detected a few times. This chain joins TRBV11-2 and TRBJ2-7; the D is unclear. Trimming cost V 5 bases and J 7 bases, with 21 bases left between them. The CDR3 spans 15 residues. CDR1 and CDR2 (germline): SGHAT, FQNNGV. CDR3 sequence reads: CASSTPARVPEEQYF. CDR3 sequence (DNA): TGTGCCAGCAGCACCCCGGCGAGAGTCCCGGAAGAGCAGTACTTC.

This clonotype was counted a few times. The rearrangement joins TRBV5-1 to TRBJ1-2; TRBD1 matches 11 bases. J gave up 3 bases and V 4 bases, and 5 bases lay outside the gene matches. The CDR3 runs 15 residues. Germline V gene data show CDR1 as SGHRS and CDR2 as YFSETQ. The CDR3 here is CASSTRTGGYYGYTF. The CDR3 DNA follows: TGCGCCAGCAGCACCCGGACAGGGGGCTACTATGGCTACACCTTC.

V usage is TRBV18 and J usage is TRBJ1-6, with D possibly TRBD1 on 5 matching bases. Between the trimmed V and J ends, which lost 4 bases and 3 bases, there was a span of 10 bases. This CDR3 comprises 15 residues. CDR1 and CDR2 (germline): KGHSH, LQKENI. CDR3 DNA: TGTGCCAGCTCACAGGGGACGAACTATAATTCACCCCTCCACTTT. Translation: CASSQGTNYNSPLHF.